The present TCR beta chain was sequenced within a study of CD8 T cells in ankylosing spondylitis. V shed 6 bases and J shed 4 bases, with 18 bases lying between them. CDR1 and CDR2 from the germline V gene are SGHTA and FQGNSA. The CDR3 totals 15 residues. With respect to this clonotype: Its antigen remains unidentified.

General study findings and limits: Made up of fewer than 10 highly homologous variants, a TCR beta motif appeared characteristic of ankylosing spondylitis blood. From matched ankylosing spondylitis synovial fluid, disease-linked clones were reportedly recovered at significantly enriched levels.

In TCRdb, the 5' RACE reads were re-called with MiXCR into one record per CDR3 protein. This table has more than 200,000 distinct CDR3 sequences, more than 20% appearing once. Input material: blood, either unsorted or a sorted T cell fraction (not recorded which). The source of this sequence is a male donor with ankylosing spondylitis or in good health (not recorded which). The chain couples TRBV7-2 to TRBJ2-5; D perhaps matches TRBD1 (7 bases). The CDR3 nucleotides are TGTGCCAGCAGTCCCTTCCAGGGGGGACTAGAGACCCAGTACTTC. Translating gives CASSPFQGGLETQYF.